These 5 T cell receptor beta chains were all obtained from the same sample, sequenced in a study of vaccination and CD4 T cells after COVID-19. Treatment: roughly ten-day PBMC culture with coronavirus spike peptide pools or control peptides (ViraFEST assay). The Oncomine TCR Beta short-read assay was applied to DNA of cultured CD4+ T cells. TCRdb re-called the PCR reads with MiXCR, one entry per CDR3 protein. The sample holds roughly 9,800 distinct CDR3 sequences, about 41% seen once. These receptors are not linked to any known antigen. Sequenced sample: CD4+ T cells from blood, cultured in vitro. All receptors come from a human donor who had recovered from COVID-19.

This clonotype was counted only a few times. This sequence joins TRBV27 and TRBJ1-6, with 8 bases that match TRBD1. Germline V lookup: CDR1 MNHEY, CDR2 SMNVEV (reference sequence). The CDR3 is made up of 14 amino acids. The V segment lost 2 bases and the J segment 7 bases; nucleotides outside the gene matches: 1. The CDR3 loop is CASSLNRGNSPLHF. DNA of the CDR3: TGTGCCAGCAGTTTAAACAGGGGGAATTCACCCCTCCACTTT.

V gene TRBV6-5 combines with J gene TRBJ2-7; D unresolved. This CDR3 comprises 14 residues. V gave up 3 bases and J gave up 0 bases, with 9 bases separating them. The germline CDR1 and CDR2 sequences are MNHEY and SVGAGI. Here the CDR3 DNA reads TGTGCCAGCAGTTATAGTAGGAGCTCCTACGAGCAGTACTTC. Amino acids: CASSYSRSSYEQYF.

The V and J genes are TRBV6-5 and TRBJ2-1, with D tentatively TRBD1 (5 bases). The V end lost 3 bases, the J end lost 6 bases, and 9 bases lay between the germline ends. The CDR3 totals 13 residues. Germline V gene sequence: CDR1 MNHEY, CDR2 SVGAGI. CDR3 sequence reads: CASSYDQGNEQFF. The CDR3 DNA is TGTGCCAGCAGTTATGATCAGGGCAATGAGCAGTTCTTC.

Of note for this clonotype: An end of the junction differs from the germline gene, which may be a read error. The gene calls are TRBV5-3 and TRBJ2-3; possible D gene TRBD1, 5 bases. TRBV5-3 has ORF status, its function being uncertain. The CDR3 totals 14 residues. The CDR3: CASSLAGNTDTQYF. DNA for the CDR3: TGTGCCAGCAGCTTGGCAGGGAACACAGATACGCAGTATTTT.

V usage is TRBV9 and J usage is TRBJ2-7; 10 nucleotides align to TRBD1. CDR1 is SGDLS and CDR2 is YYNGEE in the germline V gene. After removal of 4 bases from V and 5 bases from J, the junction contained 6 bases not matched to a gene. This CDR3 is 14 amino acids long. The CDR3, as DNA: TGTGCCAGCAGCCCCAGGACAGGGGGTAACGAGCAGTACTTC. It encodes CASSPRTGGNEQYF.